The T cell receptor beta chain under discussion was sequenced for a study of beta chain features in type 1 diabetes. Regarding the study as a whole: The study left unresolved whether HLA type influences TCRB rearrangement. Moderate yet significant TCRB CDR3 shortening was seen in Type 1 diabetes patients in all four CD4+ subsets.

Isolated RNA was reverse transcribed in full, so expressed TCRB transcripts were sequenced. The table came from immunoSEQ multiplex PCR; TCRdb's copy has only in-frame clones and leaves some out. The repertoire holds 280,000 or so clones, with about 15% as singletons. From germline, CDR1 is SGHVS and CDR2 FQNEAQ. The CDR3 runs 13 residues. J was trimmed by 6 bases and V by 1 base; bases with no gene match: 2. About this clone itself: The antigen is not known.

Sequenced material: naive CD4+ T cells from blood. The sequence came from a man aged 18 to 30 with type 1 diabetes. The V call is TRBV7-8, the J call TRBJ1-2, with 7 bases fitting TRBD1. This chain's CDR3 is CASSLEGANGYTF. CDR3 in DNA: TGTGCCAGCAGCTTAGAGGGGGCAAATGGCTACACCTTC.